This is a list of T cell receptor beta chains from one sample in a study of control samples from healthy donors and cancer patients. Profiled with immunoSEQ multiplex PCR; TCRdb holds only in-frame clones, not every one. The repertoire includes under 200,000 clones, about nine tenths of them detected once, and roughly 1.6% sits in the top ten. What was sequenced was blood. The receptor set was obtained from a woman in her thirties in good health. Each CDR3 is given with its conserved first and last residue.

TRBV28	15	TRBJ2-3	CASSLASSGTDTQYF
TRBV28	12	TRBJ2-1	CASNTAYNEQFF
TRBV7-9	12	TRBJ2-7	CASSLEDYEQYF
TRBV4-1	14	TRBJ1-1	CASSQPGQNTEAFF
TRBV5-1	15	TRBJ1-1	CASMRTGAPNTEAFF
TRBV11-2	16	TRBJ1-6	CASSLGVSSYNSPLHF
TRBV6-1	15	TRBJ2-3	CASSEHGGRGDTQYF
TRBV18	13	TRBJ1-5	CASSDRGDQPQHF
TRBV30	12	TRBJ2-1	CAWSDSGLEQFF
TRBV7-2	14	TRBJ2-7	CASSLGQGSHEQYF
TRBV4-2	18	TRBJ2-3	CASSQERTSGGPTDTQYF
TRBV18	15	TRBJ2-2	CASSRPGGNTGELFF
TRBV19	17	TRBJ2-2	CASSIGSGGANTGELFF
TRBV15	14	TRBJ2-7	CATPRTGSSYEQYF
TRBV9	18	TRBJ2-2	CASSDPGQGAQNTGELFF
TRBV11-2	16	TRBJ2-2	CASSPRLAGITGELFF
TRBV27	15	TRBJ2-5	CASSLSTGYQETQYF
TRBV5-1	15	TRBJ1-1	CASSFEGMGNTEAFF
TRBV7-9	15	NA	CASSLVGGTGAEQYF
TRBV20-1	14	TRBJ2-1	CSASGRGSYNEQFF
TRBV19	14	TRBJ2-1	CASSVTSGAAEQFF
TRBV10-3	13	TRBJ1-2	CAISESWMGGYTF
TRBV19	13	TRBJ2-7	CASSGGGTYEQYF
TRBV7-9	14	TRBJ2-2	CASSLSQNTGELFF
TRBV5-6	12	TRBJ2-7	CASSSGSYEQYF
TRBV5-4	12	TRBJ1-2	CASSLGLGGYTF
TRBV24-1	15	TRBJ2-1	CATSDSGTGVNEQFF
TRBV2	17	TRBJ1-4	CASSDFLWGRSNEKLFF
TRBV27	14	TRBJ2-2	CASRLQGPIGELFF
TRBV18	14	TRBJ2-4	CASSPGTAKNIQYF
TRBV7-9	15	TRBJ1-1	CASSQEGAQGTEAFF
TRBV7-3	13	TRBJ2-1	CASSLREGREQFF
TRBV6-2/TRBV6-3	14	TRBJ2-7	CASSPEGEVNEQYF
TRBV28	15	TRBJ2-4	CATTPGQGAGNIQYF
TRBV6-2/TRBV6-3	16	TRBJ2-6	CASSYGGGTGANVLTF
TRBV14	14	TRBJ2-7	CASSSGTSGSEQYF
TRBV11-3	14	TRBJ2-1	CASSLGGGGNEQFF
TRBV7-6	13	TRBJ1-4	CASSLDRDEKLFF
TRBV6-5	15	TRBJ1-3	CASSYKGSSGNTIYF
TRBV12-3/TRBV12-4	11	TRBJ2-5	CASKYQETQYF
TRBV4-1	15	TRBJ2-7	CASSQAYTAPYEQYF
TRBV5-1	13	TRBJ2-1	CASSLNRDNEQFF
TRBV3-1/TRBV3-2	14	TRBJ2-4	CASSLTGTPNIQYF
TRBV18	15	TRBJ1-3	CASSPGQGAGNTIYF
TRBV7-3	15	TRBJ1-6	CASSGTGGHNSPLHF
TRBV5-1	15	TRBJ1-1	CASSSTGQRFTEAFF
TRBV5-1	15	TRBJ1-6	CASSLAGTVNSPLHF
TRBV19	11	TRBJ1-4	CASSIGEKLFF
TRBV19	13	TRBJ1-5	CASNAGVVQPQHF
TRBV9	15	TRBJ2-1	CASSVVPGGNNEQFF
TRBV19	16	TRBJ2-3	CASSPLARPSTDTQYF
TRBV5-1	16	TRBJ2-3	CASSEGLAGGSDTQYF
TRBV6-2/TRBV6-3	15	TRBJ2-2	CASSSSGGHTGELFF
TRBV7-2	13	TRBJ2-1	CASSLGTGYEQFF
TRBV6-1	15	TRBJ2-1	CASSEAHGGGNEQFF
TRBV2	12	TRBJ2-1	CASRQGGNEQFF
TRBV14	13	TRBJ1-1	CASSQERNTEAFF
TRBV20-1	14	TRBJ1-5	CSASQQVRNQPQHF
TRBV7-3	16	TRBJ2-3	CASSSGLAGGTDTQYF
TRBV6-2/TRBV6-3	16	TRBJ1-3	CASSYSGGTTGNTIYF